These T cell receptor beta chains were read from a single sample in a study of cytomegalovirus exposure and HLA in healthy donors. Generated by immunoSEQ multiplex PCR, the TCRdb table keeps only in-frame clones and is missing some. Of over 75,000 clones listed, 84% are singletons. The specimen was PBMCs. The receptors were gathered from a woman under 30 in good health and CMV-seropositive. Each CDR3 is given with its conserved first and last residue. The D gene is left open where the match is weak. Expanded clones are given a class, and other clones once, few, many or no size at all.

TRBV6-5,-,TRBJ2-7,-,CASRETAKYYEQYF,TGTGCCAGCAGAGAGACAGCTAAATACTACGAGCAGTACTTC
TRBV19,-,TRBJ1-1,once,CASSWDTNTEAFF,TGTGCCAGTAGCTGGGACACTAACACTGAAGCTTTCTTT
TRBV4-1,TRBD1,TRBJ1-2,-,CASSQLGQKHDGYTF,TGCGCCAGCAGCCAATTGGGACAGAAGCACGATGGCTACACCTTC
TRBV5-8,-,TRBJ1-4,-,CASSLIRASNPTTNEKLFF,TGTGCCAGCAGCTTGATCAGGGCCAGCAACCCCACAACTAATGAAAAACTGTTTTTT
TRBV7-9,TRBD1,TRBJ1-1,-,CASSLASARGLTEAFF,TGTGCCAGCAGCTTAGCTTCAGCCAGGGGGCTCACTGAAGCTTTCTTT
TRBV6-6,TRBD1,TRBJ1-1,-,CASSYSGQGSTEAFF,TGTGCCAGCAGTTACTCGGGACAGGGGAGCACTGAAGCTTTCTTT
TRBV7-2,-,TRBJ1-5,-,CASSLGTQGSGQPQHF,TGTGCCAGCAGCTTGGGGACGCAGGGGTCAGGGCAGCCCCAGCATTTT
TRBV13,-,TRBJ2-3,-,CASSLGTGPSGMGTDTQYF,TGTGCCAGCAGCCTCGGGACAGGGCCTAGCGGGATGGGCACAGATACGCAGTATTTT
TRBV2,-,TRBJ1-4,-,CASREGRSLVEKLFF,TGTGCCAGCAGGGAGGGCAGATCCCTTGTCGAAAAACTGTTTTTT
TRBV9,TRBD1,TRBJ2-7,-,CASSVCPGGGCEQYF,TGTGCCAGCAGCGTATGCCCAGGGGGTGGGTGCGAGCAGTACTTC
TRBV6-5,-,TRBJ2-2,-,CASSYWAEGTGELFF,TGTGCCAGCAGTTACTGGGCAGAGGGCACCGGGGAGCTGTTTTTT
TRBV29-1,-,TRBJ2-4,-,CSVGQVTDIQYF,TGCAGCGTTGGACAGGTTACCGACATTCAGTACTTC
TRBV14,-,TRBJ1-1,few,CASSRDWNTEAFF,TGTGCCAGCAGCCGGGACTGGAACACTGAAGCTTTCTTT
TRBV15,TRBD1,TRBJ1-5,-,CATSRDINRGGPQHF,TGTGCCACCAGCAGAGATATCAACAGGGGGGGGCCCCAGCATTTT
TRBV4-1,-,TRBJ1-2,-,CASSQDSGGSKGYTF,TGCGCCAGCAGCCAAGATTCGGGGGGATCGAAAGGCTACACCTTC
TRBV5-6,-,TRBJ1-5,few,CASSSQMIQPQHF,TGTGCCAGCAGCTCTCAGATGATTCAGCCCCAGCATTTT
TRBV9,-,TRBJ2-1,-,CASSHRRGEGPANEQFF,TGTGCCAGCAGCCATAGGAGGGGGGAGGGCCCGGCGAATGAGCAGTTCTTC
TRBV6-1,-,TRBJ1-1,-,CASSVGHGNTEAFF,TGTGCCAGCAGTGTCGGACACGGGAACACTGAAGCTTTCTTT